The rows below give T cell receptor beta chains drawn from one sample of a study of cytomegalovirus exposure and HLA in healthy donors. The assay was immunoSEQ multiplex PCR, and TCRdb's table has in-frame clones only and misses some. The sample includes about 160,000 clones, approximately 80% of them seen just once. The specimen sequenced was PBMCs. Receptors originate from a male donor in good health and CMV-seropositive. Both conserved end residues are part of each CDR3. The order of the fields is V gene, D gene, J gene, clone size, CDR3 DNA, CDR3 protein. A D gene is named only where the DNA matches it firmly. Size tells how often a clone was seen (once, few, many) or the class of an expanded clone, and some rows leave it out.

TRBV5-1	.	TRBJ1-3	few	TGCGCCAGCAGCCAGGGACATGGAGAGGGTCACACCATATATTTT	CASSQGHGEGHTIYF
TRBV5-4	TRBD1	TRBJ1-1	.	TGTGCCAGCAGCTTGGGGGACAGGGCGATGACTGAAGCTTTCTTT	CASSLGDRAMTEAFF
TRBV28	.	TRBJ1-2	.	TGTGCCAGCAGTTTCAGGGGTTATGGCTACACCTTC	CASSFRGYGYTF
TRBV5-1	TRBD2	TRBJ2-1	.	TGCGCCAGCAGCTCGTGGAGTGGGAGACTAGCGGGGGGGCGTGAGCAGTTCTTC	CASSSWSGRLAGGREQFF
TRBV11-3	.	TRBJ1-1	.	TGTGCCAGCAGCACTCAGGGTGGCACTGAAGCTTTCTTT	CASSTQGGTEAFF
TRBV7-9	.	TRBJ2-7	.	TGTGCCAGCAGCATTACCGGCTACGAGCAGTACTTC	CASSITGYEQYF
TRBV9	TRBD1	TRBJ2-5	once	TGTGCCAGCAGCCCAGACAGGGGCCTTGAGCAGTACTTC	CASSPDRGLEQYF
TRBV7-8	.	TRBJ1-1	.	TGTGCCAGCAGCCAATCCGGACAGCTTGAAGCTTTCTTT	CASSQSGQLEAFF
TRBV19	TRBD1	TRBJ2-1	.	TGTGCCAGTAGTGTGGGGGCAGGGGGCGGCTACAATGAGCAGTTCTTC	CASSVGAGGGYNEQFF
TRBV27	TRBD1	TRBJ1-4	.	TGTGCCAGCAGTTCACGGGACAGTGCAACTAATGAAAAACTGTTTTTT	CASSSRDSATNEKLFF
TRBV7-2	TRBD2	TRBJ2-7	.	TGTGCCAGCAGCCATAAGCGGGGGTCCTACGAGCAGTACTTC	CASSHKRGSYEQYF
TRBV28	.	TRBJ1-1	.	TGTGCCAGCAGTTTTTCCGGGAGGAGCACTGAAGCTTTCTTT	CASSFSGRSTEAFF
TRBV6-1	.	TRBJ2-7	.	TGTGCCAGCAGTGGCGCATCCTACGAGCAGTACTTC	CASSGASYEQYF
TRBV15	.	TRBJ1-1	.	TGTGCCACCAGCAGAGACGCAGGCCCTGAAGCTTTCTTT	CATSRDAGPEAFF
TRBV4-3	.	TRBJ2-6	.	TGCGCCAGCAGCCATTCGACAGGTTCTGGGGCCAACGTCCTGACTTTC	CASSHSTGSGANVLTF
TRBV30	.	TRBJ1-2	.	TGTGCCTGGAGTATGAATAAAGGGGTCCATGGCTACACCTTC	CAWSMNKGVHGYTF
TRBV18	TRBD1	TRBJ1-1	.	TGTGCCAGCTCTGTACAGGGGGCCCTCACTGAAGCTTTCTTT	CASSVQGALTEAFF
TRBV30	.	TRBJ2-6	.	TGTGCCTGGAGTGTCGGGGGAACTGGGGCCAACGGCCTGACTTTC	CAWSVGGTGANGLTF
TRBV5-1	.	TRBJ1-2	.	TGCGCCAGCAGCTTGGAACAACGAGGAGATGGCTACACCTTC	CASSLEQRGDGYTF
TRBV27	TRBD2	TRBJ2-7	once	TGTGCCAGCGGAAGACTAGCGGGCCCCTACGAGCAGTACTTC	CASGRLAGPYEQYF
TRBV30	.	TRBJ1-6	.	TGTGCCTGGAAGGCGGGTTCACCCCTCCACTTT	CAWKAGSPLHF
TRBV7-9	.	TRBJ2-1	once	TGTGCCAGCAGCCCGGGTGGGGAGCAGTTCTTC	CASSPGGEQFF
TRBV4-1	.	TRBJ1-2	once	TGCGCCAGCAGCCAGCCGGGACGGACTAAGAACTATGGCTACACCTTC	CASSQPGRTKNYGYTF
TRBV5-1	.	TRBJ1-4	.	TGCGCCAGCAGCCAGGGCCCAACTAATGAAAAACTGTTTTTT	CASSQGPTNEKLFF
TRBV9	.	TRBJ2-3	.	TGTGCCAGCAGCCGAGAGGTCTTATCTAGCACAGATACGCAGTATTTT	CASSREVLSSTDTQYF
TRBV7-2	.	TRBJ1-6	.	TGTGCCAGCAGCTTAGGGAGGCTCCCAAATTCACCCCTCCACTTT	CASSLGRLPNSPLHF
TRBV7-2	TRBD2	TRBJ2-1	.	TGTGCCAGCAGCTTAGCGCCACTAGCGGGAGGAGCTGAGCAGTTCTTC	CASSLAPLAGGAEQFF
TRBV7-6	.	TRBJ2-1	.	TGTGCCAGCAGCCCAAGGGGGAGTGGGCCATGGGGGAATGAGCAGTTCTTC	CASSPRGSGPWGNEQFF
TRBV18	TRBD1	TRBJ2-2	.	TGTGCCAGCTCACCTTACCGGGACAGCGCCACCGGGGAGCTGTTTTTT	CASSPYRDSATGELFF
TRBV7-9	.	TRBJ1-6	.	TGTGCCAGCAGCTCCCTGAACAGTGCTTTCCGAAACTCCAATTCACCCCTCCACTTT	CASSSLNSAFRNSNSPLHF
TRBV5-1	.	TRBJ2-5	.	TGCGCCAGCAGCTTGGCCGGACATTCCGAGACCCAGTACTTC	CASSLAGHSETQYF
TRBV6-5	TRBD2	TRBJ2-7	.	TGTGCCAGCAGTTCTGGTTTTGCTAGCGGGACCCACAAGCAGTACTTC	CASSSGFASGTHKQYF
TRBV7-9	.	TRBJ2-1	.	TGTGCCAGCAGCTCTCCCGCGGACTACGCAAAGTTCTTC	CASSSPADYAKFF
TRBV15	TRBD1	TRBJ1-5	.	TGTGCCACCAGCAGAGAAGGACAGGGGGCAGGTCAGCCCCAGCATTTT	CATSREGQGAGQPQHF
TRBV10-3	.	TRBJ1-1	.	TGTGCCATCAGTGAGTCGGGACAAGCAGAAGTTTTCTTT	CAISESGQAEVFF
TRBV10-1	TRBD1	TRBJ2-7	.	TGCGCCAGCAGTGACGGGACAGGGGCAAGCTACGAGCAGTACTTC	CASSDGTGASYEQYF
TRBV7-7	.	TRBJ2-1	.	TGTGCCAGCAGCCAGGGTCCAGGACAAAACAATGAGCAGTTCTTC	CASSQGPGQNNEQFF
TRBV19	TRBD1	TRBJ1-1	.	TGTGCCAGTAGCGGACAGGGTTTGAACACTGAAGCTTTCTTT	CASSGQGLNTEAFF
TRBV15	TRBD2	TRBJ2-1	.	TGTGCCACCAGCAGAGTCTCCGGGACTAGTCGCGGCAATGAGCAGTTCTTC	CATSRVSGTSRGNEQFF
TRBV6-5	.	TRBJ2-7	.	TGTGCCAGCAGGGGAGAAGTATACGAGCAGTACTTC	CASRGEVYEQYF
TRBV5-1	.	TRBJ2-7	.	TGCGCCAGCAGCTTGGCGTCCGGGGTTGCCTACGAGCAGTACTTC	CASSLASGVAYEQYF
TRBV5-1	TRBD1	TRBJ1-4	.	TGCGCCAGCAGCATCCGGTCCGGGACAGGGGGTGGAAAACTGTTTTTT	CASSIRSGTGGGKLFF
TRBV7-2	.	TRBJ2-7	.	TGTGCCAGCAGCCCAGGGGCAGGTAGCTCCTACGAGCAGTACTTC	CASSPGAGSSYEQYF
TRBV10-3	TRBD1	TRBJ1-1	.	TGTGCCATCAGGGGACAGGGGTTGACTGAAGCTTTCTTT	CAIRGQGLTEAFF
TRBV28	TRBD1	TRBJ1-2	.	TGTGCCAGCAGTTTAAGGGACAGGGTAGACTATGGCTACACCTTC	CASSLRDRVDYGYTF
TRBV9	TRBD1	TRBJ1-2	.	TGTGCCAGCAGCGTGAACAGGGGAAGTGTATCTGGCTACACCTTC	CASSVNRGSVSGYTF
TRBV6-6	.	TRBJ2-7	.	TGTGCCAGCAGCCACCCCACAGGGTCGAGATACGAGCAGTACTTC	CASSHPTGSRYEQYF
TRBV7-8	TRBD1	TRBJ2-2	.	TGTGCCAGCAGATACACGGGACAGGTCAACACCGGGGAGCTGTTTTTT	CASRYTGQVNTGELFF